What follows describes a single T cell receptor (beta chain). The target antigen is unknown. Germline V lookup: CDR1 LGHNA, CDR2 YSLEER. The CDR3 is 15 residues long. The V and J ends lost 0 bases and 2 bases respectively, with 11 bases between them. The sample comes from a study of T cells in Graves' hyperthyroidism and ophthalmopathy. Study-wide results and caveats: Among thyroid clonotypes expanded above 0.001, most also appeared in blood.

Newly diagnosed patients aged 18 to 65 had hyperthyroidism of under 2 months' duration. Amplification yielded TCR beta CDR3 regions, with RNA transcripts as the source. First-round RT-PCR targeting the TCR CDR3 was performed with the HTBI primer set. TCRdb itself ran the multiplex PCR reads through MiXCR, one entry per CDR3 protein. The profile shows a few hundred thousand distinct CDR3 sequences, roughly an eighth of them singletons. V is TRBV4-3 and J is TRBJ2-7; the D gene is possibly TRBD2 (5 bases). The source material was blood. This sequence was found in a woman aged 18-29 years with Graves' hyperthyroidism. CDR3 residues: CASSQDGRGAYEQYF. CDR3 bases: TGCGCCAGCAGCCAAGATGGTCGGGGAGCCTACGAGCAGTACTTC.